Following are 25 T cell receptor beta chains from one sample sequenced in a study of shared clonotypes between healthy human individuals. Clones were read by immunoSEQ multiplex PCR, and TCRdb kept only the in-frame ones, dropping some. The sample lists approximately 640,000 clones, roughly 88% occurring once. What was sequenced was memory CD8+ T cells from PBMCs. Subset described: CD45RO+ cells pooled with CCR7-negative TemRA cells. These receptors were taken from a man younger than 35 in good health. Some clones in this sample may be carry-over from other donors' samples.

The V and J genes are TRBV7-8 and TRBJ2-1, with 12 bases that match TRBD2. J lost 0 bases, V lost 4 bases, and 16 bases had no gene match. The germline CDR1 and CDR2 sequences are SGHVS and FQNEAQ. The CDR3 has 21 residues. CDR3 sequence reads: CASSWTLAGGLLEPSYNEQFF. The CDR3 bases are TGTGCCAGCAGCTGGACCCTAGCGGGAGGGCTCCTAGAACCCTCCTACAATGAGCAGTTCTTC.

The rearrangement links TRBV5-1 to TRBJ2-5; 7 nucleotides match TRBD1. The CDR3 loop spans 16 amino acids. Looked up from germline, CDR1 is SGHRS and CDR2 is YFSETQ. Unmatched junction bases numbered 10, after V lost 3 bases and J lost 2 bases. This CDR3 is CASSSQTGLVQETQYF. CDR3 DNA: TGCGCCAGCAGCTCTCAGACAGGGTTGGTACAAGAGACCCAGTACTTC.

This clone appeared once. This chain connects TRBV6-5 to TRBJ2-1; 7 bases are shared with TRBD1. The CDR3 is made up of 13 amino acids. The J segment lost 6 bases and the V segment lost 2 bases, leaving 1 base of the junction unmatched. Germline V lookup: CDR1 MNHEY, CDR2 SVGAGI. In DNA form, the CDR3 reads TGTGCCAGCAGTTACGGGGACAGCAATGAGCAGTTCTTC. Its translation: CASSYGDSNEQFF.

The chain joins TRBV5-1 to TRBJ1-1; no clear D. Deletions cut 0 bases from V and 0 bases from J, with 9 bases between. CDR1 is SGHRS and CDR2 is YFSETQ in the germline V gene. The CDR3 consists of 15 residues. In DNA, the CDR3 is TGCGCCAGCAGCTTGGGGTCCCAGATGAACACTGAAGCTTTCTTT. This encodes CASSLGSQMNTEAFF. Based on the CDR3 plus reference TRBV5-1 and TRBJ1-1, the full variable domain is KAGVTQTPRYLIKTRGQQVTLSCSPISGHRSVSWYQQTPGQGLQFLFEYFSETQRNKGNFPGRFSGRQFSNSRSEMNVSTLELGDSALYLCASSLGSQMNTEAFFGQGTRLTVV.

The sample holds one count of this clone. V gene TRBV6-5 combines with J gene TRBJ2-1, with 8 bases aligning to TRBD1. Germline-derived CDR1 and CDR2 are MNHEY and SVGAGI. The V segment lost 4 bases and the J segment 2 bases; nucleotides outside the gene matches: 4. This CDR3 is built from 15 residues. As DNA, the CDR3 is TGTGCCAGCAGTTTTACAGGGGGTACCTACAATGAGCAGTTCTTC. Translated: CASSFTGGTYNEQFF.

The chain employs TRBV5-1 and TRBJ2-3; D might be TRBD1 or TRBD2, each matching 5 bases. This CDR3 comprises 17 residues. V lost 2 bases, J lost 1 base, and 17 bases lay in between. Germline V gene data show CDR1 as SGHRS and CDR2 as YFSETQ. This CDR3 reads CASSLGASTTGTDTQYF. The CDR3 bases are TGCGCCAGCAGCTTAGGGGCTAGCACCACTGGCACAGATACGCAGTATTTT.

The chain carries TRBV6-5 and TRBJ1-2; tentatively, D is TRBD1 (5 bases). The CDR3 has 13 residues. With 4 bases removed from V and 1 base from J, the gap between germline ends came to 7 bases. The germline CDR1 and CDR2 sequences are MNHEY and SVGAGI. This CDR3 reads CASSSGLNYGYTF. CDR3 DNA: TGTGCCAGCAGTTCGGGACTTAACTATGGCTACACCTTC.

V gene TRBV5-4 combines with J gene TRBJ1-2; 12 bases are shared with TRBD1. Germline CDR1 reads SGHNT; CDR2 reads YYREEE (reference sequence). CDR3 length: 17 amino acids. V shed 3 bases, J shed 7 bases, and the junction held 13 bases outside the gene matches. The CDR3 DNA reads TGTGCCAGCAGCTCAACCCAAGAGGGGACAGGGGGCTTTGGCTACACCTTC. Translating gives CASSSTQEGTGGFGYTF.

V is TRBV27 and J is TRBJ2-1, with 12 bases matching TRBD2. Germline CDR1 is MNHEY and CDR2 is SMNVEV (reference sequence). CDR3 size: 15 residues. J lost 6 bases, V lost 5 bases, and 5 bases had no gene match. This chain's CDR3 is CASSILAGGVNEQFF. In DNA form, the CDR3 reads TGTGCCAGCAGTATACTAGCGGGAGGAGTCAATGAGCAGTTCTTC.

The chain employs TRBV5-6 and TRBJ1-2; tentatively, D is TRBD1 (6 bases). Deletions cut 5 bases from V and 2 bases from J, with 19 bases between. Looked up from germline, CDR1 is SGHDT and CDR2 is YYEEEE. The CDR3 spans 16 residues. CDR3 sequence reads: CASSYTRTAPNYGYTF. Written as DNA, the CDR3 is TGTGCCAGCAGTTATACACGGACAGCACCCAACTATGGCTACACCTTC.

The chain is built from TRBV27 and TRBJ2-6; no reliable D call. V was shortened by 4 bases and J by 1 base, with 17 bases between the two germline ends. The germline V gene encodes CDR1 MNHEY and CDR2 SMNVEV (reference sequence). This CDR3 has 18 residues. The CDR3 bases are TGTGCCAGCAGTTACCTATTTCTCCAAGGGTCTGGGGCCAACGTCCTGACTTTC. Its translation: CASSYLFLQGSGANVLTF.

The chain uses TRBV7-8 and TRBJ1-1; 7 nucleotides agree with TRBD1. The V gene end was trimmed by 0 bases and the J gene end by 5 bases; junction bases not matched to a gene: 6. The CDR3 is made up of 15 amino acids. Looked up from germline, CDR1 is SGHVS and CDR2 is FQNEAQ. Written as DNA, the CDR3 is TGTGCCAGCAGCTTAGCTATCCAGGGGGGGACTGAAGCTTTCTTT. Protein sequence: CASSLAIQGGTEAFF.

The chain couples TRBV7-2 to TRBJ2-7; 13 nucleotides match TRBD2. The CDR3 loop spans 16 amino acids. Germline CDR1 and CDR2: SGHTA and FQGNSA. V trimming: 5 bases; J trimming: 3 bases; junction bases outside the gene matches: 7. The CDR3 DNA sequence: TGTGCCAGCAGCCTCGGGACTAGCGGGAAAGTCTACGAGCAGTACTTC. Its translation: CASSLGTSGKVYEQYF.

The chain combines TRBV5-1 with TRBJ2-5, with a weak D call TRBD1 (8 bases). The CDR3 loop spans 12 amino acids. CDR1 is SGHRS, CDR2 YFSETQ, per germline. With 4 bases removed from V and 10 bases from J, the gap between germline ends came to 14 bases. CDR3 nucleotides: TGCGCCAGCAGCCCGACAGGGGAGGGCCAGTACTTC. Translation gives CASSPTGEGQYF.

The CDR3 nucleotides are TGTGCCAGCAGCTGGGTGAGGGACACCGGGGAGCTGTTTTTT. Protein product: CASSWVRDTGELFF. This rearrangement joins TRBV7-9 to TRBJ2-2, with a tentative D call TRBD2 (5 bases). The V gene lost 4 bases and the J gene lost 3 bases, with 9 bases spanning the gap. This CDR3 contains 14 residues. The V gene's germline CDR1 is SEHNR and CDR2 FQNEAQ (reference sequence).

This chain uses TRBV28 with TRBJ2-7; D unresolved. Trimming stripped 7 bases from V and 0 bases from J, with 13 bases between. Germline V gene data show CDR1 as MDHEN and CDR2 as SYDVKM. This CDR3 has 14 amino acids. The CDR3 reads CASTWVSGSYEQYF. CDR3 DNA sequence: TGTGCCAGCACCTGGGTTAGTGGCTCCTACGAGCAGTACTTC.

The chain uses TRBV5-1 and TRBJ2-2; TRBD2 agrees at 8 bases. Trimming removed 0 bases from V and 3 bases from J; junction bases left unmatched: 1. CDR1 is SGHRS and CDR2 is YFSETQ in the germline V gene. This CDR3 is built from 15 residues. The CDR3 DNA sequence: TGCGCCAGCAGCTTGGGGACTAGCTACACCGGGGAGCTGTTTTTT. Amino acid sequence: CASSLGTSYTGELFF.

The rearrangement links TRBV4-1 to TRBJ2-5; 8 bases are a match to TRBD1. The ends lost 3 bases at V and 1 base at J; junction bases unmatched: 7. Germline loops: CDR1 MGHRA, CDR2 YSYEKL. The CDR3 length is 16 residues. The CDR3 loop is CASSQGWTGLQETQYF. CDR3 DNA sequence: TGCGCCAGCAGCCAGGGATGGACAGGGCTCCAAGAGACCCAGTACTTC.

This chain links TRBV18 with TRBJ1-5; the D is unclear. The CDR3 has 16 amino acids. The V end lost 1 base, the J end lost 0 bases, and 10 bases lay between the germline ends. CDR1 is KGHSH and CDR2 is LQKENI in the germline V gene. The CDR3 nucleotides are TGTGCCAGCTCACCACAGGGTCGCTATAGCAATCAGCCCCAGCATTTT. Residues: CASSPQGRYSNQPQHF.

The CDR3: CSVEAGPGQFF. The CDR3 region has the DNA TGCAGCGTTGAGGCGGGCCCGGGGCAGTTCTTC. The genes are TRBV29-1 and TRBJ2-1; tentative D call: TRBD2 (5 bases). This CDR3 region has 11 residues. The germline V and J ends were trimmed by 3 bases and 12 bases, with 12 bases remaining between them. CDR1 is SQVTM and CDR2 is ANQGSEA in the germline V gene.

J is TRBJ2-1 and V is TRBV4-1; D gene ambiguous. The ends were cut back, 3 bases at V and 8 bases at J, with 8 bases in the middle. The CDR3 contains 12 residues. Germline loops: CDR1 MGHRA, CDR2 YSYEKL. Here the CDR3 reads CASSHPTDEQFF. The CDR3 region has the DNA TGCGCCAGCAGCCATCCCACCGATGAGCAGTTCTTC.

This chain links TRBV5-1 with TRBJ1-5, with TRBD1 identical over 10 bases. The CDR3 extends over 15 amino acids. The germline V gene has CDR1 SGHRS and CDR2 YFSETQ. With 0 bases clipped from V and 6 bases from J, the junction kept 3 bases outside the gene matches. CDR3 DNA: TGCGCCAGCAGCTTGGGACAGGGGGCCGCTCAGCCCCAGCATTTT. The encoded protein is CASSLGQGAAQPQHF.

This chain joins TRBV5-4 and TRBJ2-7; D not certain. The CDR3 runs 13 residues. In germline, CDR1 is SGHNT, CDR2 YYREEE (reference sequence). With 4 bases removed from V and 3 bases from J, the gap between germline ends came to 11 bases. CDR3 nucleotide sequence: TGTGCCAGCAGCCTGGCTCCACACTACGAGCAGTACTTC. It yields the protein CASSLAPHYEQYF.

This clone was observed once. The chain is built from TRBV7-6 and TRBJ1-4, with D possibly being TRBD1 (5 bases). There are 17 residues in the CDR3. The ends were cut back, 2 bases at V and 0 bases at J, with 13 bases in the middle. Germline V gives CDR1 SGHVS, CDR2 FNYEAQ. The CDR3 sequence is CASSLRIGASTNEKLFF. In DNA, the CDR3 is TGTGCCAGCAGCTTAAGGATCGGGGCCTCAACTAATGAAAAACTGTTTTTT.

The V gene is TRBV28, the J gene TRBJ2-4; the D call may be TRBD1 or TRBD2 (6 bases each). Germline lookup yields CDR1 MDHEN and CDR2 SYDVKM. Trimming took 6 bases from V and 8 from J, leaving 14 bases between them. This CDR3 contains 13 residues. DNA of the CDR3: TGTGCCAGCAGGAAGGGGGGTTCGGACATTCAGTACTTC. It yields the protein CASRKGGSDIQYF.